This is a list of T cell receptor beta chains from one sample in a study of early T cells in non-severe SARS-CoV-2 infection. TCRdb itself ran the 5' RACE reads through MiXCR, one entry per CDR3 protein. In the table there are tens of thousands of distinct CDR3 sequences, roughly 15% of which are singletons. Sequencing was carried out using whole blood. These TCRs come from an adult who was a healthcare worker with PCR-confirmed SARS-CoV-2 infection or an uninfected control (not recorded which). Each CDR3 is given with its conserved first and last residue. Fields, in order: V gene, clone size, D gene, J gene, CDR3 protein, CDR3 DNA. The D gene is left open where the match is weak. A clone size is listed for some rows: how often the clone was seen (once, few, many), or a class if it is expanded.

V gene: TRBV24-1
clone size: many
D gene: .
J gene: TRBJ2-7
CDR3 protein: CATSDPSVPYEQYF
CDR3 DNA: TGTGCCACCAGTGACCCTAGCGTCCCCTACGAGCAGTACTTC

V gene: TRBV7-6
clone size: many
D gene: .
J gene: TRBJ2-1
CDR3 protein: CASSLDSDNEQFF
CDR3 DNA: TGTGCCAGCAGCTTGGATAGTGACAATGAGCAGTTCTTC

V gene: TRBV6-5
clone size: .
D gene: .
J gene: TRBJ2-5
CDR3 protein: CASSSLLGETQYF
CDR3 DNA: TGTGCCAGCAGTTCTCTCCTCGGGGAGACCCAGTACTTC

V gene: TRBV28
clone size: few
D gene: TRBD1
J gene: TRBJ2-3
CDR3 protein: CASRSPTGMFSTDTQYF
CDR3 DNA: TGTGCCAGCAGGTCCCCGACAGGGATGTTTAGCACAGATACGCAGTATTTT

V gene: TRBV11-2
clone size: many
D gene: .
J gene: TRBJ2-3
CDR3 protein: CASSLAVGAVDTQYF
CDR3 DNA: TGTGCCAGCAGCTTAGCGGTGGGGGCGGTTGATACGCAGTATTTT

V gene: TRBV4-1
clone size: .
D gene: TRBD2
J gene: TRBJ2-3
CDR3 protein: CASSQDISGDFPF
CDR3 DNA: TGCGCCAGCAGCCAAGATATTAGCGGGGATTTCCCGTTT

V gene: TRBV12-3/TRBV12-4
clone size: few
D gene: TRBD1
J gene: TRBJ2-5
CDR3 protein: CASSLAGTGQETQYF
CDR3 DNA: TGTGCCAGCAGTTTGGCTGGGACAGGCCAAGAGACCCAGTACTTC

V gene: TRBV29-1
clone size: few
D gene: .
J gene: TRBJ2-3
CDR3 protein: CSANGGAGTDTQYF
CDR3 DNA: TGCAGCGCCAATGGAGGGGCTGGCACAGATACGCAGTATTTT

V gene: TRBV24-1
clone size: few
D gene: TRBD2
J gene: TRBJ2-2
CDR3 protein: CATSDTSAGELFF
CDR3 DNA: TGTGCCACCAGTGATACTAGCGCCGGGGAGCTGTTTTTT

V gene: TRBV20-1
clone size: .
D gene: .
J gene: TRBJ1-1
CDR3 protein: CSARDNYSYEAFF
CDR3 DNA: TGCAGTGCTAGAGATAATTACAGTTACGAAGCTTTCTTT

V gene: TRBV4-1
clone size: .
D gene: .
J gene: TRBJ2-5
CDR3 protein: CASSHEGAGETQYF
CDR3 DNA: TGCGCCAGCAGCCATGAAGGGGCAGGGGAGACCCAGTACTTC

V gene: TRBV29-1
clone size: .
D gene: .
J gene: TRBJ2-7
CDR3 protein: CSAAWSYEQYF
CDR3 DNA: TGCAGCGCCGCGTGGTCCTACGAGCAGTACTTC

V gene: TRBV12-3/TRBV12-4
clone size: few
D gene: TRBD2
J gene: TRBJ2-7
CDR3 protein: CASSIGSRERYEQYF
CDR3 DNA: TGTGCCAGCAGTATAGGTTCGCGGGAGCGATACGAGCAGTACTTC

V gene: TRBV5-1
clone size: once
D gene: .
J gene: TRBJ2-3
CDR3 protein: CASSLGRHTDTQYF
CDR3 DNA: TGCGCCAGCAGCTTGGGACGGCACACAGATACGCAGTATTTT

V gene: TRBV4-3
clone size: many
D gene: TRBD2
J gene: TRBJ2-1
CDR3 protein: CASSQSPPAFSGTYNEQFF
CDR3 DNA: TGCGCCAGCAGCCAATCGCCCCCCGCTTTTAGCGGGACCTACAATGAGCAGTTCTTC

V gene: TRBV4-3
clone size: .
D gene: .
J gene: TRBJ2-2
CDR3 protein: CASSRFPKANTGELFF
CDR3 DNA: TGCGCCAGCAGCCGGTTCCCGAAAGCGAACACCGGGGAGCTGTTTTTT

V gene: TRBV7-3
clone size: many
D gene: .
J gene: TRBJ1-2
CDR3 protein: CASSSTPGPYYGYTF
CDR3 DNA: TGTGCCAGCAGCTCCACACCGGGTCCGTACTATGGCTACACCTTC

V gene: TRBV15
clone size: .
D gene: .
J gene: TRBJ1-1
CDR3 protein: CATRGAGEAFF
CDR3 DNA: TGTGCCACCCGGGGCGCTGGGGAAGCTTTCTTT

V gene: TRBV20-1
clone size: .
D gene: .
J gene: TRBJ2-3
CDR3 protein: CSASKLDTQYF
CDR3 DNA: TGCAGTGCTTCGAAGCTGGATACGCAGTATTTT

V gene: TRBV29-1
clone size: few
D gene: TRBD2
J gene: TRBJ2-1
CDR3 protein: CSVLAGSSYNEQFF
CDR3 DNA: TGCAGCGTACTAGCGGGTAGCTCCTACAATGAGCAGTTCTTC

V gene: TRBV28
clone size: few
D gene: .
J gene: TRBJ1-4
CDR3 protein: CASRIQSLEKLFF
CDR3 DNA: TGTGCCAGCCGAATACAGTCTCTTGAAAAACTGTTTTTT

V gene: TRBV12-3/TRBV12-4
clone size: many
D gene: TRBD1
J gene: TRBJ1-5
CDR3 protein: CASRGSGGALIYQPQHF
CDR3 DNA: TGTGCCAGCAGGGGTTCAGGGGGCGCATTAATTTATCAGCCCCAGCATTTT

V gene: TRBV12-3/TRBV12-4
clone size: .
D gene: TRBD2
J gene: TRBJ2-3
CDR3 protein: CASSLLAGGPVTDTQYF
CDR3 DNA: TGTGCCAGCAGTTTGCTAGCGGGAGGGCCAGTGACAGATACGCAGTATTTT